This TCR beta chain comes out of a study of blood T cell repertoires in COVID-19. Study summary: The samples span acute and convalescent COVID-19 from the United States, Italy and Spain. PBMCs, B-cell-depleted T cells, or T cells were the source of the cDNA or gDNA that made up the material.

The table lists this clone with a few counts. Authors' methods: It was from reference gene primer amplification that nucleated cell counts were estimated. Assay used: immunoSEQ multiplex PCR; TCRdb lists only in-frame clones, some missing. V and J calls and clone size are given by that table; D and trimming were obtained from the DNA. The data show roughly 200,000 clones, 80% to 90% seen once. From germline, CDR1 is LGHDT and CDR2 YNNKEL (reference sequence). The CDR3 has 15 residues. With 1 base clipped from V and 5 bases from J, the junction kept 4 bases outside the gene matches. This receptor was taken from an elderly man with acute or convalescent COVID-19. Material for sequencing was peripheral blood. The chain has TRBV3-1 (or the pseudogene TRBV3-2) and TRBJ1-4, with 7 bases identical to TRBD1. DNA for the CDR3: TGTGCCAGCAGCCAAGCGACAGGGAGGAATGAAAAACTGTTTTTT. The encoded protein is CASSQATGRNEKLFF.